The 28 T cell receptor beta chains in this list originate from one sample, sequenced in a study of T cell responses to AZD1222 COVID-19 vaccine. Clones were sequenced by immunoSEQ multiplex PCR, and TCRdb holds only the in-frame ones, with some missing. The table shows roughly 150,000 clones, with approximately 89% occurring only once. The starting material was peripheral blood, obtained 28 days after the second AZD1222 dose. The receptors were sampled from an adult who received the AZD1222 COVID-19 vaccine.

This chain links TRBV10-3 with TRBJ2-7, with TRBD1 matching over 7 bases. The germline CDR1 and CDR2 sequences are ENHRY and SYGVKD. The V and J ends lost 6 bases and 3 bases, in that order; junction bases with no gene match: 17. CDR3 length equals 17 residues. The CDR3 coding sequence is TGTGCCATCAGGGCCGCCGGGCTCCGGGACAGTCGCTACGAGCAGTACTTC. This sequence encodes CAIRAAGLRDSRYEQYF.

This CDR3 reads CASSAGPAALHF. The CDR3 nucleotides are TGTGCCAGCAGCGCAGGCCCTGCAGCGCTCCACTTT. The chain carries TRBV5-6 and TRBJ1-6, with D uncertain. V was clipped by 4 bases and J by 16 bases, with 15 bases between them. This CDR3 is built from 12 residues. The germline CDR1 and CDR2 sequences are SGHDT and YYEEEE.

The chain carries TRBV28 and TRBJ1-5, with D hard to call. V lost 3 bases to trimming and J lost 9 bases, with 15 bases between them. In germline, CDR1 is MDHEN, CDR2 SYDVKM. The CDR3 consists of 14 residues. The CDR3 loop reads CASSFGYDYMPQHF. The CDR3 coding sequence is TGTGCCAGCAGTTTCGGTTACGATTACATGCCCCAGCATTTT.

The CDR3 bases are TGTGCCAGCAGTCCCCGGGACTACGGGAACACTGAAGCTTTCTTT. It encodes CASSPRDYGNTEAFF. V gene TRBV6-5 combines with J gene TRBJ1-1; D is perhaps TRBD1 (5 bases). Germline V CDR1 and CDR2: MNHEY, SVGAGI. The CDR3 covers 15 residues. V was cut by 5 bases and J by 1 base, with 14 bases left in between.

This clone was recorded only once. The gene calls are TRBV18 and TRBJ1-1, with 12 positions matching TRBD1. CDR1 is KGHSH, CDR2 LQKENI, per germline. The trim removed 5 bases at V and 6 bases at J, leaving 13 bases unmatched. This CDR3 is built from 17 residues. The CDR3 protein is CASSRDRGLSLLSEAFF. In DNA, the CDR3 is TGTGCCAGCTCAAGGGACAGGGGGCTCTCTTTATTGTCTGAAGCTTTCTTT.

In regard to this clone: Within the sample, other DNA sequences also encode this same CDR3. The chain joins TRBV18 to TRBJ2-5; D uncertain. The CDR3 is 11 residues long. From germline, CDR1 is KGHSH and CDR2 LQKENI. The V end lost 3 bases, the J end lost 3 bases, and 2 bases lay between the germline ends. The CDR3 spells CASSPKETQYF. CDR3 DNA: TGTGCCAGCTCACCGAAAGAGACCCAGTACTTC. The variable domain in full, completed from reference TRBV18 and TRBJ2-5, reads NAGVMQNPRHLVRRRGQEARLRCSPMKGHSHVYWYRQLPEEGLKFMVYLQKENIIDESGMPKERFSAEFPKEGPSILRIQQVVRGDSAAYFCASSPKETQYFGPGTRLLVL.

This rearrangement joins TRBV6-5 to TRBJ2-7; a possible D gene is TRBD2 (6 bases). Germline V CDR1 and CDR2: MNHEY, SVGAGI. The CDR3 length is 14 residues. V was shortened by 10 bases and J by 0 bases, with 16 bases between the two germline ends. DNA of the CDR3: TGTGCCATGCGGGGTCCCCAGCCCTCCTACGAGCAGTACTTC. Translated, it gives CAMRGPQPSYEQYF.

This clone was seen just once. The genes are TRBV18 and TRBJ2-7, with 7 bases lining up with TRBD1. The V gene end was trimmed by 4 bases and the J gene end by 0 bases; junction bases not matched to a gene: 3. The CDR3 totals 14 residues. Germline V gene sequence: CDR1 KGHSH, CDR2 LQKENI. The CDR3 spells CASSLDRTSYEQYF. DNA for the CDR3: TGTGCCAGCTCACTGGACAGGACCTCCTACGAGCAGTACTTC.

The rearrangement uses TRBV4-3 and TRBJ2-4; D is perhaps TRBD2 (6 bases). V shed 0 bases and J shed 1 base, with 16 bases lying between them. Germline lookup yields CDR1 LGHNA and CDR2 YSLEER. CDR3 size: 18 residues. The CDR3 spells CASSQEWGEGLAKNIQYF. The CDR3 DNA sequence: TGCGCCAGCAGCCAAGAATGGGGGGAAGGGCTCGCCAAAAACATTCAGTACTTC.

The chain has TRBV7-2 and TRBJ2-7; D not certain. CDR3 length: 13 amino acids. Trimming removed 3 bases at V and 5 bases at J, with 11 bases between. Germline V gives CDR1 SGHTA, CDR2 FQGNSA. CDR3 DNA sequence: TGTGCCAGCAGCTTGGTCCGGGCCGACGAGCAGTACTTC. Translated, it gives CASSLVRADEQYF.

In its sample, this clone was seen a few times. The chain couples TRBV3-1 (or the pseudogene TRBV3-2) to TRBJ1-5; D unresolved. This CDR3 is built from 14 residues. The germline gives CDR1 LGHDT, CDR2 YNNKEL (reference sequence). V shed 1 base and J shed 4 bases, with 8 bases lying between them. In nucleotides, the CDR3 is TGTGCCAGCAGCCAAGCCAAACAGAATCAGCCCCAGCATTTT. This translates into CASSQAKQNQPQHF.

The gene calls are TRBV28 and TRBJ1-5; D unresolved. CDR1 MDHEN and CDR2 SYDVKM come from the germline V gene. V shed 4 bases and J shed 4 bases, with 8 bases lying between them. The length of the CDR3 is 13 residues. DNA of the CDR3: TGTGCCAGCAGTTCCCCCCCGAATCAGCCCCAGCATTTT. It translates to CASSSPPNQPQHF.

The chain couples TRBV5-6 to TRBJ2-5, with D unresolved. Trimming stripped 3 bases from V and 5 bases from J, with 5 bases between. CDR1 is SGHDT and CDR2 is YYEEEE in the germline V gene. The CDR3 consists of 11 residues. The CDR3 nucleotides are TGTGCCAGCAGCTCCAGGGAGACCCAGTACTTC. This codes for CASSSRETQYF. Full variable domain (remainder filled in from reference TRBV5-6 and TRBJ2-5): DAGVTQSPTHLIKTRGQQVTLRCSPKSGHDTVSWYQQALGQGPQFIFQYYEEEERQRGNFPDRFSGHQFPNYSSELNVNALLLGDSALYLCASSSRETQYFGPGTRLLVL.

The chain has TRBV7-2 and TRBJ1-4; 9 bases agree with TRBD1. Trimming at V came to 4 bases and at J to 5 bases, leaving 5 bases not matched to a gene. The germline V gene encodes CDR1 SGHTA and CDR2 FQGNSA. This CDR3 spans 15 amino acids. CDR3 sequence (DNA): TGTGCCAGCAGCTCGGGACAGGGTAGGAATGAAAAACTGTTTTTT. It translates to CASSSGQGRNEKLFF.

The chain combines TRBV10-3 with TRBJ2-1, with D perhaps TRBD2 (6 bases). Trimming stripped 0 bases from V and 3 bases from J, with 15 bases between. CDR3 length: 17 residues. The V gene's germline CDR1 is ENHRY and CDR2 SYGVKD. Here the CDR3 DNA reads TGTGCCATCAGTGAGTCGACCCCGACTAGGGACTACAATGAGCAGTTCTTC. Protein sequence: CAISESTPTRDYNEQFF.

The chain carries TRBV6-5 and TRBJ1-2, with D possibly being TRBD1 (5 bases). CDR1 and CDR2 from the germline V gene are MNHEY and SVGAGI. V was shortened by 0 bases and J by 2 bases, with 10 bases between the two germline ends. The CDR3 consists of 15 residues. CDR3 nucleotides: TGTGCCAGCAGTTACTCGATGGGGCACAACTATGGCTACACCTTC. Its protein product is CASSYSMGHNYGYTF.

CDR3 sequence reads: CASSVSGQSNQPQHF. The CDR3 DNA reads as TGTGCCAGCAGCGTATCAGGGCAGAGCAATCAGCCCCAGCATTTT. The V gene is TRBV9, the J gene TRBJ1-5, with D perhaps TRBD1 (5 bases). The germline V and J ends were trimmed by 1 base and 1 base, with 9 bases remaining between them. The germline CDR1 and CDR2 sequences are SGDLS and YYNGEE. This CDR3 is 15 amino acids long.

V is TRBV29-1 and J is TRBJ2-7; 8 nucleotides line up with TRBD1. After removal of 6 bases from V and 3 bases from J, the junction contained 4 bases not matched to a gene. CDR3 length: 12 residues. Germline V lookup: CDR1 SQVTM, CDR2 ANQGSEA. The CDR3 is CSVTGQVYEQYF. The DNA of the CDR3 is TGCAGCGTAACGGGACAGGTCTACGAGCAGTACTTC.

The chain recombines TRBV29-1 with TRBJ2-5; 7 nucleotides line up with TRBD1. Germline trimming cut 7 bases from V and 4 bases from J; bases unmatched to any gene: 9. Germline V gene lookup returns CDR1 SQVTM and CDR2 ANQGSEA. This CDR3 contains 13 residues. CDR3 amino acids: CSARQGSAETQYF. For the CDR3, the DNA is TGCAGCGCCCGACAGGGTTCGGCAGAGACCCAGTACTTC.

The rearrangement uses TRBV6-5 and TRBJ2-3, with D possibly matching TRBD1 (5 bases). This CDR3 comprises 15 residues. Trimming cost V 2 bases and J 3 bases, with 12 bases left between them. Germline V lookup: CDR1 MNHEY, CDR2 SVGAGI. This chain's CDR3 is CASSYNIRQTDTQYF. The CDR3 DNA is TGTGCCAGCAGTTACAATATACGACAGACAGATACGCAGTATTTT.

The CDR3: CASSYSASGLNYEQYF. The CDR3 bases are TGTGCCAGCAGTTACTCGGCTAGCGGTTTAAACTACGAGCAGTACTTC. The V gene is TRBV6-5, the J gene TRBJ2-7, with 7 bases identical to TRBD2. Germline values: CDR1 MNHEY, CDR2 SVGAGI. CDR3 length equals 16 residues. V lost 0 bases and J lost 3; bases outside the gene matches: 8.

The chain joins TRBV10-3 to TRBJ1-4; 9 positions agree with TRBD1. Trimming took 6 bases from V and 7 from J; bases not matched to a gene: 6. This CDR3 is 14 amino acids long. Germline V lookup: CDR1 ENHRY, CDR2 SYGVKD. CDR3 DNA sequence: TGTGCCATCAGCACCGGGACAGGGCCTGAAAAACTGTTTTTT. It yields the protein CAISTGTGPEKLFF.

This clone showed up just once. This sequence joins TRBV25-1 and TRBJ1-6; D remains unclear. Trimming took 4 bases from V and 5 from J, leaving 15 bases between them. CDR3 size: 16 residues. Germline V gives CDR1 MGHDK, CDR2 SYGVNS. The CDR3 loop reads CASSAPRTVNNSPLHF. In DNA, the CDR3 is TGTGCCAGCAGTGCGCCCCGGACGGTAAATAATTCACCCCTCCACTTT.

The CDR3 DNA follows: TGTGCCAGTAGTATTACAGAAAACTATGGCTACACCTTC. Protein sequence: CASSITENYGYTF. The chain couples TRBV19 to TRBJ1-2, with D unclear. Trimming removed 3 bases from V and 2 bases from J, with 7 bases in between. The CDR3 loop spans 13 amino acids. Germline assignment: CDR1 LNHDA and CDR2 SQIVND (reference sequence).

The rearrangement joins TRBV19 to TRBJ2-2, with D uncertain. The length of the CDR3 is 14 residues. From germline, CDR1 is LNHDA and CDR2 SQIVND (reference sequence). V lost 8 bases to trimming and J lost 5 bases, with 15 bases between them. The CDR3 loop reads CASLRTDSTGELFF. The CDR3, as DNA: TGTGCCAGTCTCAGGACGGATTCAACCGGGGAGCTGTTTTTT.

V gene TRBV14 combines with J gene TRBJ2-7; D is perhaps TRBD1 (5 bases). V lost 0 bases and J lost 0, with 15 bases in between. The germline V gene encodes CDR1 SGHDN and CDR2 FVKESK. This CDR3 region has 17 residues. The CDR3 coding sequence is TGTGCCAGCAGCCAAGACAAGTCGCCAGGGTACTCCTACGAGCAGTACTTC. Amino acids: CASSQDKSPGYSYEQYF.

The DNA of the CDR3 is TGTGCCAGTAGTATACCTCTGGGACAGGGGGGCGCTGGCTACACCTTC. This encodes CASSIPLGQGGAGYTF. This chain links TRBV19 with TRBJ1-2, with 11 positions matching TRBD1. Looked up from germline, CDR1 is LNHDA and CDR2 is SQIVND (reference sequence). This CDR3 is built from 16 residues. The junction had 9 bases not matched to a gene; V was cut back by 2 bases and J by 7 bases.

The chain carries TRBV5-1 and TRBJ2-7; D perhaps matches TRBD2 (6 bases). The CDR3 is made up of 13 amino acids. Between the trimmed V and J ends, which lost 3 bases and 3 bases, there was a span of 10 bases. The germline gives CDR1 SGHRS, CDR2 YFSETQ. The DNA of the CDR3 is TGCGCCAGCAGCTGGGGCGGGGACTACGAGCAGTACTTC. Protein: CASSWGGDYEQYF.